This T cell receptor beta chain was identified during a study of blood T cells in healthy people across ages. Whole-study findings and limits: PBMC samples, being unsorted, prevented any conclusive comparison of naive and antigen-experienced cells.

This clonotype appeared a few times. Its matching antigen is unknown. For the second PCR, which ran for roughly 6 to 12 cycles, a sample-barcoded 5' primer and a J-beta primer mix were used. Every sample produced at least 2.5 million CDR3-containing paired-end reads. TCRdb redid the calling of the 5' RACE reads with MiXCR, one entry per CDR3 protein. The repertoire holds about 620,000 distinct CDR3 sequences, under 25% seen once, with roughly 3.9% in the top ten. Germline-derived CDR1 and CDR2 are SGHTA and FQGNSA. The CDR3 covers 16 residues. Between the trimmed V and J ends, which lost 1 base and 0 bases, there was a span of 7 bases.

This receptor was taken from a man aged 65 to 85 in good health. Sequencing was performed on blood. V and J are TRBV7-2 and TRBJ2-6; D is uncertain. CDR3 sequence: CASSLGFLSGANVLTF. CDR3 sequence (DNA): TGTGCCAGCAGCTTAGGATTTCTCTCTGGGGCCAACGTCCTGACTTTC.